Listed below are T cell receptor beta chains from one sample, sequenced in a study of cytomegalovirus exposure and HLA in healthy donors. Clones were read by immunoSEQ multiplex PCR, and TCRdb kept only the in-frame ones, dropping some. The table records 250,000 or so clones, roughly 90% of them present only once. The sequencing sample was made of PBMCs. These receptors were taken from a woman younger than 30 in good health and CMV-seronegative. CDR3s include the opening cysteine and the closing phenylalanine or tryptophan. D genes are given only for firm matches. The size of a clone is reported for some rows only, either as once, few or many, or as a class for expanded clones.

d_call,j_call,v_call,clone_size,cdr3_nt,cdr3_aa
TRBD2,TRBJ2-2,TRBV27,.,TGTGCCAGCAGTCGCGGGACTAGCGACGCCGGGGAGCTGTTTTTT,CASSRGTSDAGELFF
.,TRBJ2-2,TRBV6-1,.,TGTGCCAGCAGTGAAACAGCGGGCGGGGAGCTGTTTTTT,CASSETAGGELFF
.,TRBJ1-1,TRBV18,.,TGTGCCAGCTCACCAAGCAGGGTGAACACTGAAGCTTTCTTT,CASSPSRVNTEAFF
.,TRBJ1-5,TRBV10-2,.,TGCGCCAGCAGTGAGTTCCCTCCCGGAGGCAATCAGCCCCAGCATTTT,CASSEFPPGGNQPQHF
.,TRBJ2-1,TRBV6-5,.,TGTGCCAGCACCAAGAGGACAGACAATGAGCAGTTCTTC,CASTKRTDNEQFF
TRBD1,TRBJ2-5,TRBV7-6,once,TGTGCCAGCAGCTATGGACAGGAAGAGGAGGAGACCCAGTACTTC,CASSYGQEEEETQYF
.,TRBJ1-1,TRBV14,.,TGTGCCAGCAGCCAAGATTCTTTGGGAGGAGCTTTCTTT,CASSQDSLGGAFF
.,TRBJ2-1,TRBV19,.,TGTGCCAGTAGGACGGGACATGCCACCAACAATGAGCAGTTCTTC,CASRTGHATNNEQFF
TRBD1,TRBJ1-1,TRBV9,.,TGTGCCAGCAGCGTCCAGGGGGATTACACTGAAGCTTTCTTT,CASSVQGDYTEAFF
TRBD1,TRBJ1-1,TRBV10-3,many,TGTGCCATCACAGGGGGCACTGAAGCTTTCTTT,CAITGGTEAFF
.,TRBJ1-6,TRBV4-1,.,TGCGCCAGCAGCCAAGACGGTTCCTTCTCCTATAATTCACCCCTCCACTTT,CASSQDGSFSYNSPLHF
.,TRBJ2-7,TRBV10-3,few,TGTGCCATCACGGAGGGGTTCTCCGAGCAGTACTTC,CAITEGFSEQYF
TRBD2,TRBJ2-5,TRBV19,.,TGTGCCAGTAGTTCGGGACTAGCGGGGAAAGAGACCCAGTACTTC,CASSSGLAGKETQYF
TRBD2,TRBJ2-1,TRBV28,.,TGTGCCAGCAGCTGGTCGTGGAGCGGGGGGAACAATGAGCAGTTCTTC,CASSWSWSGGNNEQFF
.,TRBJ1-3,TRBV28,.,TGTGCCAGCAGTTTTCGGGATGGCACCATATATTTT,CASSFRDGTIYF
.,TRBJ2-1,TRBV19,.,TGTGCCAGTAGTATAAGGGGTTTTGACGAGAATGAGCAGTTCTTC,CASSIRGFDENEQFF
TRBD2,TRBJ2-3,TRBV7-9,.,TGTGCCAGCAGATCTACTAGCGAGGAGATCCCAGATACGCAGTATTTT,CASRSTSEEIPDTQYF
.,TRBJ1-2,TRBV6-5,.,TGTGCCAGCAGTTACTCGATGGACAGCTTATTCTATGGCTACACCTTC,CASSYSMDSLFYGYTF